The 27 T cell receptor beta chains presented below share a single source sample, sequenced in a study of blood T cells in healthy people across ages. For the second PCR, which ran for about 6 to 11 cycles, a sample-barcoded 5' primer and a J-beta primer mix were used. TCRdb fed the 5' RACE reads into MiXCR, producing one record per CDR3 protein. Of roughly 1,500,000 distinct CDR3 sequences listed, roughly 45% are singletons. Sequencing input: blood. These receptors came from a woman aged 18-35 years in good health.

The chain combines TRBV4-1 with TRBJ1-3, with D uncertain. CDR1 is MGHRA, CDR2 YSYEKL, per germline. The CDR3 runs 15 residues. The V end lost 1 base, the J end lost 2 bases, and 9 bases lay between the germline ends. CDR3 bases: TGCGCCAGCAGCCAAGGGGTGTTAACTGGAAACACCATATATTTT. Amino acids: CASSQGVLTGNTIYF.

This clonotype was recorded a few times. This CDR3 reads CASSWVGTEAFF. For the CDR3, the DNA is TGTGCCAGCAGCTGGGTCGGGACTGAAGCTTTCTTT. This chain links TRBV7-2 with TRBJ1-1; D gene uncertain. V lost 4 bases and J 5 bases, leaving 8 bases between the germline ends. The CDR3 runs to 12 residues. The germline gives CDR1 SGHTA, CDR2 FQGNSA.

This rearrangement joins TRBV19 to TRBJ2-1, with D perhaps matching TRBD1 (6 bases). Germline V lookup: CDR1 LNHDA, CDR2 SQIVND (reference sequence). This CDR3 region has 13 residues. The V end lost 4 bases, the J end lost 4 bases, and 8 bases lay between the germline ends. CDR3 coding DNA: TGTGCCAGTAGTAACCAGGGGTACAATGAGCAGTTCTTC. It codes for CASSNQGYNEQFF.

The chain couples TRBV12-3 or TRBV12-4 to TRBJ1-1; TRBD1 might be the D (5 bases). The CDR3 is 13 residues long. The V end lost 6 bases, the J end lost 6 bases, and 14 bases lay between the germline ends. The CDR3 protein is CASRRGGAPEAFF. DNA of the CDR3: TGTGCCAGCAGACGTGGCGGGGCACCTGAAGCTTTCTTT.

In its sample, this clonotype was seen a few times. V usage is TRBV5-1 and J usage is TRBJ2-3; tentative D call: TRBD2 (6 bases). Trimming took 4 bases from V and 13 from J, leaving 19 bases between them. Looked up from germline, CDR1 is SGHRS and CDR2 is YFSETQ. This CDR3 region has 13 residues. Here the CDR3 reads CASSPGGTPGEYF. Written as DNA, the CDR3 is TGCGCCAGCAGCCCGGGCGGGACTCCGGGGGAGTATTTT.

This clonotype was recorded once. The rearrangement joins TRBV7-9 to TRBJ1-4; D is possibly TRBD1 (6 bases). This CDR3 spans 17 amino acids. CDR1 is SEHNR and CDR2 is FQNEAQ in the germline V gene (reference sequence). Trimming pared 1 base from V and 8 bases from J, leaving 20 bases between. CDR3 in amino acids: CASSLVAWGLLKEKLFF. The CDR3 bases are TGTGCCAGCAGCTTAGTTGCTTGGGGGCTGCTGAAGGAAAAACTGTTTTTT.

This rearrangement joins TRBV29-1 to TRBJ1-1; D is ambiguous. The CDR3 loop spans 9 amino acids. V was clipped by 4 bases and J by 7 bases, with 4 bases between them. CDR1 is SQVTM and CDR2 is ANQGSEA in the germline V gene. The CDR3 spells CSVGNEAFF. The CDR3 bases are TGCAGCGTTGGCAATGAAGCTTTCTTT.

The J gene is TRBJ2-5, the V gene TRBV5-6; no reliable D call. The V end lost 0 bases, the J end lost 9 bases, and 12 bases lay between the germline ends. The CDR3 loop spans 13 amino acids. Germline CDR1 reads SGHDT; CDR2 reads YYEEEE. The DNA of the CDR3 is TGTGCCAGCAGCTTGGCCGACGGAGTTGCCCAGTACTTC. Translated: CASSLADGVAQYF.

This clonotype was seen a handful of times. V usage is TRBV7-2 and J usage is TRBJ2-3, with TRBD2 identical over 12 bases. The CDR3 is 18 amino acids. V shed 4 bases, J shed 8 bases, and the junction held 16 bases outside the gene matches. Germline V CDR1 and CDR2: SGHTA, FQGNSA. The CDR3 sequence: CASSSDVGLGLAGRTQYF. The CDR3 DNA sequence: TGTGCCAGCAGCTCGGATGTGGGCCTCGGACTAGCGGGACGTACGCAGTATTTT.

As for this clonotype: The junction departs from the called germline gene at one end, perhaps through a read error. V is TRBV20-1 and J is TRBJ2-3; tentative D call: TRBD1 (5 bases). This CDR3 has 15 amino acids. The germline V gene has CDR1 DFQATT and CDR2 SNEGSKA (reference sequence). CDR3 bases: TGCAGTGCGTCCACGGGCAGGGCGAGCACAGATACGCGGTATTTT. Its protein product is CSASTGRASTDTRYF.

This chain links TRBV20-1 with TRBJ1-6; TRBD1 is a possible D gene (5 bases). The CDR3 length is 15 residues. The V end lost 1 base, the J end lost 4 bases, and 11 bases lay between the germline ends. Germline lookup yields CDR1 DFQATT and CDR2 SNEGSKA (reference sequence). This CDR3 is CSARVQDTYNSPLHF. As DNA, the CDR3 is TGCAGTGCTAGAGTACAGGACACATATAATTCACCCCTCCACTTT.

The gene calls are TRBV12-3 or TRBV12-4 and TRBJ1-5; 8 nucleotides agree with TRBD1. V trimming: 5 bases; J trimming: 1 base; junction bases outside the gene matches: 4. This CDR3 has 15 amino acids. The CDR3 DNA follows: TGTGCCAGCAGTATACAGGGGGTAAGCAATCAGCCCCAGCATTTT. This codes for CASSIQGVSNQPQHF.

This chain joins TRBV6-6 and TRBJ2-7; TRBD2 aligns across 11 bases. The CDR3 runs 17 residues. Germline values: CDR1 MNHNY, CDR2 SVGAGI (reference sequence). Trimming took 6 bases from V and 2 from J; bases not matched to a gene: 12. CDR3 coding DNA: TGTGCCAGCAGCCCTAGGGCTAGCGGGGGGACTACCTACGAGCAGTACTTC. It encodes CASSPRASGGTTYEQYF.

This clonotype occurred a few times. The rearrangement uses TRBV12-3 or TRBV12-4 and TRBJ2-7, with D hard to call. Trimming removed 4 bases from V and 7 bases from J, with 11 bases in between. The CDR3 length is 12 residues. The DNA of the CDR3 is TGTGCCAGCAGTTCCGGACCACGGGAGCAGTACTTC. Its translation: CASSSGPREQYF.

In nucleotides, the CDR3 is TGTGTCACCGAGGGCCCGGGGAGCACAGATACGCAGTATTTT. Translated, it gives CVTEGPGSTDTQYF. V gene TRBV11-2 combines with J gene TRBJ2-3; a weak D match, TRBD2 (5 bases). The CDR3 is 14 residues long. Germline lookup yields CDR1 SGHAT and CDR2 FQNNGV.

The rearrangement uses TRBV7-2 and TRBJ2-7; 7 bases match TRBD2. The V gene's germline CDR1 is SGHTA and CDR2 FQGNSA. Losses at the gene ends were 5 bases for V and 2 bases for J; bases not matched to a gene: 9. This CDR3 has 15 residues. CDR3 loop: CASSPGAGSPYEQYF. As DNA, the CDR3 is TGTGCCAGCAGCCCGGGAGCGGGAAGTCCCTACGAGCAGTACTTC. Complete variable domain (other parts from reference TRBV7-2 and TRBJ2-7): GAGVSQSPSNKVTEKGKDVELRCDPISGHTALYWYRQSLGQGLEFLIYFQGNSAPDKSGLPSDRFSAERTGGSVSTLTIQRTQQEDSAVYLCASSPGAGSPYEQYFGPGTRLTVT.

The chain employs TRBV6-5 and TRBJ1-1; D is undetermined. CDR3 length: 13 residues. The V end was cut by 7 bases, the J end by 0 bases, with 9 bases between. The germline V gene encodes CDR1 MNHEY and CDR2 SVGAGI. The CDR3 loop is CASKGAMNTEAFF. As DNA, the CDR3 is TGTGCCAGCAAGGGAGCCATGAACACTGAAGCTTTCTTT.

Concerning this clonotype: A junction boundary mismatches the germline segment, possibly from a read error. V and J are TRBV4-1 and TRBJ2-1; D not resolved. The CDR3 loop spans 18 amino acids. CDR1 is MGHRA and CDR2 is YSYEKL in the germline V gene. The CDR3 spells CASSQDPPGVSSCNEQFF. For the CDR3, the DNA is TGCGCCAGCAGCCAAGATCCCCCTGGCGTAAGCTCCTGCAATGAGCAGTTCTTC.

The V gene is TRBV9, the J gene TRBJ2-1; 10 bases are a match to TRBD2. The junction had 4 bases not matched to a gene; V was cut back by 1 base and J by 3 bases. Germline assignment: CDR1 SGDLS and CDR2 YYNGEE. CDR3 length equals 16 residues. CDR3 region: CASSVTGTSDYNEQFF. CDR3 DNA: TGTGCCAGCAGCGTAACCGGGACTAGCGACTACAATGAGCAGTTCTTC.

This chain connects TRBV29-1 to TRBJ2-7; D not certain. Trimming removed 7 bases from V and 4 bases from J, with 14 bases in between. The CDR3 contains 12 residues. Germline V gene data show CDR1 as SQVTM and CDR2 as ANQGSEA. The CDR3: CSAGPRVYEQYF. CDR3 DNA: TGCAGCGCTGGACCTAGAGTATACGAGCAGTACTTC.

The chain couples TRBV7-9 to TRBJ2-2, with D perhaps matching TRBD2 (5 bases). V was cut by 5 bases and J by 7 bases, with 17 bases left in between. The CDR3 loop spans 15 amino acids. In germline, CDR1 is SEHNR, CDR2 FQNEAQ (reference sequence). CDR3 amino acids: CASSPLEGVNGELFF. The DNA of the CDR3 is TGTGCCAGCAGCCCCCTTGAGGGAGTGAACGGGGAGCTGTTTTTT.

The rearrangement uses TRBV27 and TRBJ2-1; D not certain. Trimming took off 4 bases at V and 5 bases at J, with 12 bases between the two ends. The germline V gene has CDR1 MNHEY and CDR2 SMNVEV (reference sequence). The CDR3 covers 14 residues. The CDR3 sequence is CASSSVLSNNEQFF. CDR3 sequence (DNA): TGTGCCAGCAGTTCTGTTTTGAGCAACAATGAGCAGTTCTTC.

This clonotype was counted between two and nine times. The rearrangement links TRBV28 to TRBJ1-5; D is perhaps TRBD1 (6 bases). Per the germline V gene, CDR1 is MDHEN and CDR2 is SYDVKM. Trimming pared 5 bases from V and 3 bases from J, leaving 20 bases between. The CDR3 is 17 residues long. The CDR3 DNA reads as TGTGCCAGCAGTGGGGGGCTTCATGAGATGACCAATCAGCCCCAGCATTTT. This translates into CASSGGLHEMTNQPQHF.

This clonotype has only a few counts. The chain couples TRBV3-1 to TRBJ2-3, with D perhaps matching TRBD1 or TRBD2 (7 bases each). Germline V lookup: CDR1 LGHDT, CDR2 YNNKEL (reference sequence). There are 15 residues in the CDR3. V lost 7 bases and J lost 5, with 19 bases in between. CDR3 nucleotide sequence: TGTGCCAGCATCGATTCTGGCAGGGGGGGAGATACGCAGTATTTT. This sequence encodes CASIDSGRGGDTQYF.

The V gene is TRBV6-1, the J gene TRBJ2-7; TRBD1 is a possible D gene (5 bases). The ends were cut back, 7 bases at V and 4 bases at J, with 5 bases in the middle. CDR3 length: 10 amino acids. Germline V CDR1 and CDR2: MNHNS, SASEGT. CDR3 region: CASTGYEQYF. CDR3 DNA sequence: TGTGCCAGCACAGGGTACGAGCAGTACTTC.

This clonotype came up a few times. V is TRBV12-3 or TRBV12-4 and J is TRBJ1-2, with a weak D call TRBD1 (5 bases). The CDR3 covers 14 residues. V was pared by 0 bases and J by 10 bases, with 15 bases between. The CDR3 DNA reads TGTGCCAGCAGTTTAGCGGGGCCGGGTTCTGACTACACCTTC. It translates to CASSLAGPGSDYTF.

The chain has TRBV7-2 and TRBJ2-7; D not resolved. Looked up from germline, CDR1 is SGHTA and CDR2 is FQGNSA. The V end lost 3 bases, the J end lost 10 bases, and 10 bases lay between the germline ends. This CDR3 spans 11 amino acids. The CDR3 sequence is CASSFRGPQYF. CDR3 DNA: TGTGCCAGCAGCTTCCGAGGACCCCAGTACTTC.